The 7 T cell receptor beta chains given below trace back to one sample, sequenced in a study of cytomegalovirus exposure and HLA in healthy donors. The PCR contained 60 Vbeta and 13 Jbeta primers. Sequencing was performed with immunoSEQ multiplex PCR; in TCRdb, only in-frame clones are kept and a portion is missing. Among around 90,000 clones, roughly 63% were seen once, and the ten largest hold 20% to 25%. Sequenced: PBMCs. The source of these receptors is a woman between 45 and 65 years old in good health and CMV-seropositive.

The chain recombines TRBV7-6 with TRBJ2-1; possible D gene TRBD2, 7 bases. From germline, CDR1 is SGHVS and CDR2 FNYEAQ. The V end was cut by 1 base, the J end by 3 bases, with 16 bases between. This CDR3 comprises 17 residues. The CDR3 DNA reads TGTGCCAGCAGCTTAGAGAGAGGGGGGGTACTCTACAATGAGCAGTTCTTC. Residues: CASSLERGGVLYNEQFF.

The chain joins TRBV9 to TRBJ1-4; the match to TRBD1 covers 8 bases. The CDR3 has 15 amino acids. The germline V gene has CDR1 SGDLS and CDR2 YYNGEE. The trim removed 4 bases at V and 7 bases at J, leaving 9 bases unmatched. The CDR3, as DNA: TGTGCCAGCAGCCCAGAGGACAGGGTTGGTGAAAAACTGTTTTTT. Amino acid sequence: CASSPEDRVGEKLFF.

This chain links TRBV30 with TRBJ2-3; 9 nucleotides match TRBD2. The V segment lost 0 bases and the J segment 6 bases; nucleotides outside the gene matches: 7. This CDR3 has 15 residues. The germline CDR1 and CDR2 sequences are GTSNPN and SVGIG (reference sequence). The CDR3 bases are TGTGCCTGGAGTGTAATGGGCGGGGGGGCTGATACGCAGTATTTT. This sequence encodes CAWSVMGGGADTQYF.

This clone was detected a few times. The genes are TRBV7-9 and TRBJ2-7; TRBD1 matches 7 bases. With 5 bases clipped from V and 5 bases from J, the junction kept 3 bases outside the gene matches. The CDR3 is 12 amino acids. Germline V gene sequence: CDR1 SEHNR, CDR2 FQNEAQ (reference sequence). CDR3 coding DNA: TGTGCCAGCAGCCCAGACAGGGACGAGCAGTACTTC. As protein: CASSPDRDEQYF.

In this sample, this clone turned up a few times. This chain connects TRBV4-1 to TRBJ2-5; 13 nucleotides agree with TRBD2. The CDR3 has 16 amino acids. In germline, CDR1 is MGHRA, CDR2 YSYEKL. V was pared by 0 bases and J by 6 bases, with 4 bases of the junction left unmatched. The CDR3 loop reads CASSQELAGGPKTQYF. In DNA, the CDR3 is TGCGCCAGCAGCCAAGAACTAGCGGGGGGGCCGAAGACCCAGTACTTC.

The J gene is TRBJ1-1, the V gene TRBV7-9; D is undetermined. Trimming took off 2 bases at V and 2 bases at J, with 15 bases between the two ends. The CDR3 consists of 16 residues. Germline V CDR1 and CDR2: SEHNR, FQNEAQ (reference sequence). The CDR3 sequence is CASSLSADTENTEAFF. In DNA form, the CDR3 reads TGTGCCAGCAGCTTATCGGCAGACACGGAAAACACTGAAGCTTTCTTT.

The V and J genes are TRBV6-6 and TRBJ2-3; 9 bases line up with TRBD2. The CDR3 is made up of 15 amino acids. CDR1 MNHNY and CDR2 SVGAGI come from the germline V gene (reference sequence). The V and J ends lost 6 bases and 0 bases, in that order; junction bases with no gene match: 4. CDR3 in DNA: TGTGCCAGCAGGAGACTAGCGGCTAGCACAGATACGCAGTATTTT. It translates to CASRRLAASTDTQYF.